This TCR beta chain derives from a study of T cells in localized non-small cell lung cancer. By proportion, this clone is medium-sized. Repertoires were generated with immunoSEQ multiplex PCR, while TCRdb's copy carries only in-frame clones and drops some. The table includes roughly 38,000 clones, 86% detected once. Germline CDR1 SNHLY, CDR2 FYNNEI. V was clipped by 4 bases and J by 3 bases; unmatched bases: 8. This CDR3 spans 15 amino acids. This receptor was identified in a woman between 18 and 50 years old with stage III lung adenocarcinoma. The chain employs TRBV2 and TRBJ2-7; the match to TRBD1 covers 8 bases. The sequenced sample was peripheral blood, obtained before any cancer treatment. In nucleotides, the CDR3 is TGTGCCAGCAGTGCGGGACAGGACGGTAGCTACGAGCAGTACTTC. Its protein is CASSAGQDGSYEQYF.